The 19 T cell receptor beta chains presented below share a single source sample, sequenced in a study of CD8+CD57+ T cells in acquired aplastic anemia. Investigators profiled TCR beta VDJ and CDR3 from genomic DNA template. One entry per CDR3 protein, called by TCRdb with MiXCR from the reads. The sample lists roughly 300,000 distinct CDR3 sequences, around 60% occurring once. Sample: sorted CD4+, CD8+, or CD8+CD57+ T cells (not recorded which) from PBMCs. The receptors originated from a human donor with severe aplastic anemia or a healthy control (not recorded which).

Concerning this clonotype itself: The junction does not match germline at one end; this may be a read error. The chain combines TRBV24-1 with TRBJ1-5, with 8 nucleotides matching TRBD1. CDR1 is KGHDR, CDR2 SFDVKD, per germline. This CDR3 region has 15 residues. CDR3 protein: CAISESGGAGQPQHF. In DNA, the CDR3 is TGTGCCATCAGTGAGTCAGGGGGCGCGGGTCAGCCCCAGCATTTT.

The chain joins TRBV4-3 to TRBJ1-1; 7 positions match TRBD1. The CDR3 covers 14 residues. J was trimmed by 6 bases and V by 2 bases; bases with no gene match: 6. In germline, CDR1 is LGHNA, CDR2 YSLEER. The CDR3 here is CASSQRTGASEAFF. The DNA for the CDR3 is TGCGCCAGCAGCCAACGGACAGGAGCCTCTGAAGCTTTCTTT.

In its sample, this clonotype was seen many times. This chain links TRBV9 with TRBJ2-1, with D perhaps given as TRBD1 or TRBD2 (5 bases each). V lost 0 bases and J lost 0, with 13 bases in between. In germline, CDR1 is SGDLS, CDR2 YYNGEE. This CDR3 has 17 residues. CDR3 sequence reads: CASSVEPGPSSYNEQFF. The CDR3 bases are TGTGCCAGCAGCGTAGAGCCGGGACCTAGCTCCTACAATGAGCAGTTCTTC.

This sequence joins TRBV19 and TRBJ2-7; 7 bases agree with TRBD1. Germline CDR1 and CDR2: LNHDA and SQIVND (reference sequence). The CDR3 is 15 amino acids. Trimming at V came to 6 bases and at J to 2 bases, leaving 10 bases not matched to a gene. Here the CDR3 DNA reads TGTGCCAGTAGCAACCCCGGACAGGTGGCCTACGAGCAGTACTTC. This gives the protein CASSNPGQVAYEQYF.

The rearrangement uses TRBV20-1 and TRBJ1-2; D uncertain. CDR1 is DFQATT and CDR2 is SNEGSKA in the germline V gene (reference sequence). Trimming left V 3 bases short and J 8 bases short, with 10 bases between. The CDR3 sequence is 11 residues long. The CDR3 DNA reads TGCAGTGCTAGGAGGACCCAGGGCTACACCTTC. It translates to CSARRTQGYTF.

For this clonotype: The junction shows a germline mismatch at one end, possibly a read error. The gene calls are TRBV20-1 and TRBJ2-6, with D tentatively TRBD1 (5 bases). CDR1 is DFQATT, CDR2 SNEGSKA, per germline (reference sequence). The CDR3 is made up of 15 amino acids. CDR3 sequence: CSARGGSSGADVLTF. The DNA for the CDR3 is TGCAGTGCTAGAGGTGGGTCCTCTGGGGCCGACGTCCTGACTTTC.

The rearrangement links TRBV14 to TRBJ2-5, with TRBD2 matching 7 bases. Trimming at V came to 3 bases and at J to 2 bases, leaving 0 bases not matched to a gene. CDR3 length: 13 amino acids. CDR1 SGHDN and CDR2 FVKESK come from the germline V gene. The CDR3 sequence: CASSHSGQETQYF. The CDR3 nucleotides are TGTGCCAGCAGCCATAGCGGGCAAGAGACCCAGTACTTC.

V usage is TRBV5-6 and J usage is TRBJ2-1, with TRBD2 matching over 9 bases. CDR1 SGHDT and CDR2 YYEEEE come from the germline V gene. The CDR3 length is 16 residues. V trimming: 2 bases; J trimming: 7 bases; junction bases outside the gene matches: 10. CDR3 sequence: CASSLTGTSQLNEQFF. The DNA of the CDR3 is TGTGCCAGCAGCTTAACCGGGACTAGCCAATTGAATGAGCAGTTCTTC.

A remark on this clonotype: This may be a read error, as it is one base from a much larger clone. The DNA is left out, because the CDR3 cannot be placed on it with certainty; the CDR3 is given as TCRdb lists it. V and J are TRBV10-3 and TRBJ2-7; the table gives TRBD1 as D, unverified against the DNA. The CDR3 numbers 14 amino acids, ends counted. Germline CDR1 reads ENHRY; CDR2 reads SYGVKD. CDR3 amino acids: CASSSSTGFNEQYF.

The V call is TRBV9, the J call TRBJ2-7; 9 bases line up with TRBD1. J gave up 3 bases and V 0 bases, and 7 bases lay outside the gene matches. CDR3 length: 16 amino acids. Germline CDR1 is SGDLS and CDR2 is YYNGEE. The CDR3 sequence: CASSVGGDRVSYEQYF. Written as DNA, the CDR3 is TGTGCCAGCAGCGTAGGGGGGGACAGGGTGAGCTACGAGCAGTACTTC.

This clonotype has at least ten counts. The DNA for the CDR3 is TGTGCCAGCAGAAAAGGACAGGGGAGCGCCTACGAGCAGTACTTC. Its protein is CASRKGQGSAYEQYF. The genes are TRBV28 and TRBJ2-7; TRBD1 matches 9 bases. The CDR3 extends over 15 amino acids. The V gene's germline CDR1 is MDHEN and CDR2 SYDVKM. Trimming cost V 6 bases and J 2 bases; bases outside gene matches: 8.

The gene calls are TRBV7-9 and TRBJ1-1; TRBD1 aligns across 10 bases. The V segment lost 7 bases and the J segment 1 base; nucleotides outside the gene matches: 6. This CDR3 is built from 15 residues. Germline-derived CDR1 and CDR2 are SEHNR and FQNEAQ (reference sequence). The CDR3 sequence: CASTPRDRGNTEAFF. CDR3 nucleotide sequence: TGTGCCAGCACCCCTAGGGACAGGGGGAACACTGAAGCTTTCTTT.

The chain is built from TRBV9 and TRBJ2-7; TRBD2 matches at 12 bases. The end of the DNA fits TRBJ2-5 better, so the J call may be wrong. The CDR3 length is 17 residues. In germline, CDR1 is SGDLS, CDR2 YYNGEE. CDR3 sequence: CASSSRTSGDPQETQYF. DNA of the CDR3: TGTGCCAGCAGCTCCCGGACTAGCGGGGACCCGCAAGAGACCCAGTACTTC.

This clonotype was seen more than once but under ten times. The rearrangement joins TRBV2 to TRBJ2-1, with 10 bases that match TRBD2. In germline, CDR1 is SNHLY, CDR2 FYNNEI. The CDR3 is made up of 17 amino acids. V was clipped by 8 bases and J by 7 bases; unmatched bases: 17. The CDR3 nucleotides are TGTGCCAGCTCCGGGACTAGCGTTCCCCAACCGTGGAATGAGCAGTTCTTC. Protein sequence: CASSGTSVPQPWNEQFF. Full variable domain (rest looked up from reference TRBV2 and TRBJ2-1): EPEVTQTPSHQVTQMGQEVILRCVPISNHLYFYWYRQILGQKVEFLVSFYNNEISEKSEIFDDQFSVERPDGSNFTLKIRSTKLEDSAMYFCASSGTSVPQPWNEQFFGPGTRLTVL.

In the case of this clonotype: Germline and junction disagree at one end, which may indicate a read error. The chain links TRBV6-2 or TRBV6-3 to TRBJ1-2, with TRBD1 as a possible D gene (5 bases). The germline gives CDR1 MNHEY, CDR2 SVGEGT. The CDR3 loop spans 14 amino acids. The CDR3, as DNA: TGTGCCAGCAGCTACGGCAGGGATAACTCTGGCTACACCTTC. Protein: CASSYGRDNSGYTF.

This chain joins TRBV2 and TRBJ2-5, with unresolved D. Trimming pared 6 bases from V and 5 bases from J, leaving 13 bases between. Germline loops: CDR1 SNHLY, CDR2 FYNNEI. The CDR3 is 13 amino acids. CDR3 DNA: TGTGCCAGCAGCCGATCTAAGCCCGAGACCCAGTACTTC. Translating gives CASSRSKPETQYF.

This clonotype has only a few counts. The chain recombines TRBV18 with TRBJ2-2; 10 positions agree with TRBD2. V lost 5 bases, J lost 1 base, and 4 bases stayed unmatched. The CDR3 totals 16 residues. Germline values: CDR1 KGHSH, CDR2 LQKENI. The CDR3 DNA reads TGTGCCAGCTCAGCCTCTAGCGGGGGGAACACCGGGGAGCTGTTTTTT. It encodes CASSASSGGNTGELFF.

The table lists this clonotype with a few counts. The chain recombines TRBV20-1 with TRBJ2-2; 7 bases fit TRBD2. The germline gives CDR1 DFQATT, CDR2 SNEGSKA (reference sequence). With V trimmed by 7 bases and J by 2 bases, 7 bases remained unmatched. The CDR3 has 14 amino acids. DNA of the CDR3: TGCAGTGTTGGGAGGGGAGGAAACACCGGGGAGCTGTTTTTT. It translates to CSVGRGGNTGELFF.

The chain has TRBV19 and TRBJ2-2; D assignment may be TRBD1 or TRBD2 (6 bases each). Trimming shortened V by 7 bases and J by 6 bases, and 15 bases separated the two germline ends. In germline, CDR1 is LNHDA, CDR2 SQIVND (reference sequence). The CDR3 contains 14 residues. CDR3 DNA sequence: TGTGCCAGTATCCAGAGGGGGGAGTCCGGGGAGCTGTTTTTT. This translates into CASIQRGESGELFF.